A single sample is the source of the 29 T cell receptor beta chains below, sequenced in a study of T cell responses to AZD1222 COVID-19 vaccine. TCRdb's table, derived via immunoSEQ multiplex PCR, lists solely in-frame clones and lacks some. The sample consists of approximately 74,000 clones, around 78% of them appearing once. The sequences come from peripheral blood, collected 28 days after the second AZD1222 dose. The receptors were sampled from an adult who received the AZD1222 COVID-19 vaccine.

Remarks on this clone: Within the sample, other DNA sequences also encode this same CDR3. The chain links TRBV12-3 or TRBV12-4 to TRBJ1-2; D might be TRBD1 (6 bases). The V gene lost 6 bases and the J gene lost 2 bases, with 10 bases spanning the gap. This CDR3 spans 13 amino acids. Here the CDR3 reads CASSSGQNYGYTF. The CDR3 nucleotides are TGTGCCAGCAGCTCCGGACAGAACTATGGCTACACCTTC.

The V gene is TRBV10-3, the J gene TRBJ1-1; D perhaps matches TRBD1 (6 bases). V lost 6 bases and J lost 11, with 16 bases in between. Per germline, CDR1 ENHRY and CDR2 SYGVKD. There are 12 residues in the CDR3. Here the CDR3 reads CAIRSQGGWAFF. CDR3 in DNA: TGTGCCATCAGATCACAGGGCGGGTGGGCTTTCTTT.

This chain joins TRBV6-5 and TRBJ2-1, with 13 bases that match TRBD2. There are 16 residues in the CDR3. V gave up 0 bases and J gave up 7 bases; unmatched junction bases: 3. Germline CDR1 MNHEY, CDR2 SVGAGI. The CDR3, as DNA: TGTGCCAGCAGTTACTCGATGGGACTAGCGGGGAATGAGCAGTTCTTC. It specifies CASSYSMGLAGNEQFF.

The CDR3 nucleotides are TGTGCCAGCAGTTACCGGGACAATAACCACGAGCAGTACTTC. Its protein is CASSYRDNNHEQYF. The chain has TRBV6-5 and TRBJ2-7; perhaps TRBD1 as D (6 bases). The CDR3 covers 14 residues. Germline-derived CDR1 and CDR2 are MNHEY and SVGAGI. The V and J ends lost 2 bases and 5 bases respectively, with 13 bases between them.

The chain links TRBV2 to TRBJ2-3, with 8 nucleotides matching TRBD2. Germline assignment: CDR1 SNHLY and CDR2 FYNNEI. Trimming removed 8 bases from V and 1 base from J; junction bases left unmatched: 8. This CDR3 contains 15 residues. The CDR3 sequence is CASVGRTSRTDTQYF. The CDR3 DNA is TGTGCCAGCGTTGGACGGACTAGCCGCACAGATACGCAGTATTTT.

Only one count was recorded for this clone. This chain connects TRBV9 to TRBJ2-1; D might be TRBD1 (5 bases). This CDR3 has 14 residues. Per the germline V gene, CDR1 is SGDLS and CDR2 is YYNGEE. V was clipped by 0 bases and J by 8 bases, with 12 bases between them. DNA for the CDR3: TGTGCCAGCAGCGTAGACTTAGGGGTGGATGAGCAGTTCTTC. Its translation: CASSVDLGVDEQFF.

The V call is TRBV19, the J call TRBJ2-7; no definite D call. Germline V CDR1 and CDR2: LNHDA, SQIVND (reference sequence). The CDR3 is made up of 11 amino acids. Trimming left V 6 bases short and J 3 bases short, with 6 bases between. CDR3 in DNA: TGTGCCAGTAGCCTCGGCTACGAGCAGTACTTC. Its translation: CASSLGYEQYF.

This chain joins TRBV27 and TRBJ2-1; TRBD1 or TRBD2 may be the D gene (6 bases each). Trimming took 6 bases from V and 3 from J, leaving 15 bases between them. CDR1 is MNHEY, CDR2 SMNVEV, per germline (reference sequence). The CDR3 totals 15 residues. The CDR3 sequence: CASSQDGGNYNEQFF. The DNA for the CDR3 is TGTGCCAGCAGCCAAGACGGGGGCAACTACAATGAGCAGTTCTTC.

The chain carries TRBV7-9 and TRBJ2-1; D unclear. Germline CDR1 reads SEHNR; CDR2 reads FQNEAQ (reference sequence). The CDR3 runs to 15 residues. V was clipped by 4 bases and J by 12 bases, with 22 bases between them. In DNA form, the CDR3 reads TGTGCCAGCAGCTCGTCCCCTCTCCGAAGCATCGGGCAGTTCTTC. Amino acids: CASSSSPLRSIGQFF. Supplemented by reference TRBV7-9 and TRBJ2-1, the full variable domain reads DTGVSQNPRHKITKRGQNVTFRCDPISEHNRLYWYRQTLGQGPEFLTYFQNEAQLEKSRLLSDRFSAERPKGSFSTLEIQRTEQGDSAMYLCASSSSPLRSIGQFFGPGTRLTVL.

This rearrangement joins TRBV6-5 to TRBJ2-7; a weak D match, TRBD1 (6 bases). The CDR3 is 14 amino acids. With 5 bases removed from V and 0 bases from J, the gap between germline ends came to 11 bases. Germline CDR1 reads MNHEY; CDR2 reads SVGAGI. The CDR3 DNA follows: TGTGCCAGCAGTATGACAGGCACCTCCTACGAGCAGTACTTC. Its protein is CASSMTGTSYEQYF.

The chain employs TRBV6-5 and TRBJ2-7, with 7 bases aligning to TRBD1. There are 13 residues in the CDR3. Per the germline V gene, CDR1 is MNHEY and CDR2 is SVGAGI. V was pared by 4 bases and J by 5 bases, with 5 bases of the junction left unmatched. The CDR3 loop reads CASSFLDRDEQYF. CDR3 sequence (DNA): TGTGCCAGCAGTTTCCTAGACAGGGACGAGCAGTACTTC.

This clone was picked up one time. The chain combines TRBV19 with TRBJ2-7; D is unresolved. CDR1 and CDR2 from the germline V gene are LNHDA and SQIVND (reference sequence). There are 14 residues in the CDR3. Trimming shortened V by 4 bases and J by 4 bases, and 14 bases separated the two germline ends. CDR3 in amino acids: CASSRREVEYEQYF. DNA of the CDR3: TGTGCCAGTAGTAGGCGCGAAGTGGAGTACGAGCAGTACTTC. The variable domain in full, with the rest retrieved from reference TRBV19 and TRBJ2-7, is DGGITQSPKYLFRKEGQNVTLSCEQNLNHDAMYWYRQDPGQGLRLIYYSQIVNDFQKGDIAEGYSVSREKKESFPLTVTSAQKNPTAFYLCASSRREVEYEQYFGPGTRLTVT.

V and J are TRBV10-3 and TRBJ1-4; D is undetermined. The CDR3 consists of 14 residues. V was clipped by 0 bases and J by 2 bases, with 4 bases between them. The germline V gene encodes CDR1 ENHRY and CDR2 SYGVKD. The CDR3 bases are TGTGCCATCAGTGAGTCCCGGACTAATGAAAAACTGTTTTTT. This sequence encodes CAISESRTNEKLFF.

V usage is TRBV6-5 and J usage is TRBJ1-2, with a possible D match to TRBD1 (5 bases). The germline V and J ends were trimmed by 4 bases and 4 bases, with 19 bases remaining between them. The CDR3 sequence is 16 residues long. Germline V gene data show CDR1 as MNHEY and CDR2 as SVGAGI. CDR3 DNA sequence: TGTGCCAGCAGTTCTCCCCGGGACGGTGCTTCCTATGGCTACACCTTC. It codes for CASSSPRDGASYGYTF.

This sequence joins TRBV3-1 (or the pseudogene TRBV3-2) and TRBJ2-1, with 8 bases aligning to TRBD2. With 1 base clipped from V and 8 bases from J, the junction kept 10 bases outside the gene matches. Germline CDR1 and CDR2: LGHDT and YNNKEL (reference sequence). This CDR3 comprises 16 residues. The CDR3, as DNA: TGTGCCAGCAGCCAAGCCGCCAGCGGGAGCTTCCATGAGCAGTTCTTC. Encoded protein: CASSQAASGSFHEQFF.

The genes are TRBV29-1 and TRBJ1-5, with TRBD1 matching over 7 bases. V was pared by 7 bases and J by 8 bases, with 8 bases of the junction left unmatched. Germline lookup yields CDR1 SQVTM and CDR2 ANQGSEA. The CDR3 is 12 amino acids. The CDR3 nucleotides are TGCAGCGCTCGACAGGGTTCAGAGCCCCAGCATTTT. This gives the protein CSARQGSEPQHF. The full variable domain, completed using reference TRBV29-1 and TRBJ1-5, is SAVISQKPSRDICQRGTSLTIQCQVDSQVTMMFWYRQQPGQSLTLIATANQGSEATYESGFVIDKFPISRPNLTFSTLTVSNMSPEDSSIYLCSARQGSEPQHFGDGTRLSIL.

The V and J genes are TRBV7-2 and TRBJ2-6; D could derive from TRBD1 or TRBD2 (5 bases each). V shed 3 bases and J shed 0 bases, with 12 bases lying between them. The CDR3 runs 17 residues. Germline V lookup: CDR1 SGHTA, CDR2 FQGNSA. The DNA of the CDR3 is TGTGCCAGCAGCTTGGGGGTAACAGGCTCTGGGGCCAACGTCCTGACTTTC. Amino acid sequence: CASSLGVTGSGANVLTF.

The rearrangement links TRBV14 to TRBJ2-1; TRBD1 is a possible D gene (6 bases). This CDR3 contains 14 residues. The V gene lost 1 base and the J gene lost 8 bases, with 12 bases spanning the gap. The germline V gene has CDR1 SGHDN and CDR2 FVKESK. The CDR3 DNA sequence: TGTGCCAGCAGCCAAGCTTTCCCAGGGGATGAGCAGTTCTTC. It codes for CASSQAFPGDEQFF.

The rearrangement links TRBV6-5 to TRBJ1-1; the D is unclear. There are 15 residues in the CDR3. Germline V CDR1 and CDR2: MNHEY, SVGAGI. The V end lost 0 bases, the J end lost 4 bases, and 12 bases lay between the germline ends. CDR3 in amino acids: CASSYSSFGTTEAFF. The CDR3 DNA reads as TGTGCCAGCAGTTACTCGAGTTTTGGTACCACTGAAGCTTTCTTT.

The count of this clone is one. The CDR3 sequence is CASSLGQSQETQYF. CDR3 nucleotides: TGTGCCAGCAGCTTAGGACAGAGCCAAGAGACCCAGTACTTC. The chain combines TRBV7-3 with TRBJ2-5, with a weak D call TRBD1 (6 bases). V gave up 2 bases and J gave up 1 base, with 8 bases separating them. The germline V gene encodes CDR1 SGHTA and CDR2 FQGTGA. CDR3 length: 14 amino acids.

The J gene is TRBJ1-2, the V gene TRBV11-3; D unresolved. This CDR3 contains 13 residues. Germline lookup yields CDR1 SGHNT and CDR2 YENEEA. V lost 2 bases to trimming and J lost 3 bases, with 7 bases between them. The CDR3 reads CASSLKRYYGYTF. CDR3 nucleotides: TGTGCCAGCAGCTTAAAAAGATACTATGGCTACACCTTC.

J is TRBJ1-2 and V is TRBV14; 8 nucleotides agree with TRBD1. V lost 2 bases, J lost 6 bases, and 8 bases stayed unmatched. CDR3 length: 15 residues. Germline lookup yields CDR1 SGHDN and CDR2 FVKESK. DNA of the CDR3: TGTGCCAGCAGCCAAATTACAGGGGGAACCGATGGCTACACCTTC. This gives the protein CASSQITGGTDGYTF. The whole variable domain, remainder taken from reference TRBV14 and TRBJ1-2, is EAGVTQFPSHSVIEKGQTVTLRCDPISGHDNLYWYRRVMGKEIKFLLHFVKESKQDESGMPNNRFLAERTGGTYSTLKVQPAELEDSGVYFCASSQITGGTDGYTFGSGTRLTVV.

This chain uses TRBV3-1 (or the pseudogene TRBV3-2) with TRBJ2-7; 7 bases align to TRBD2. The CDR3 is made up of 17 amino acids. Germline assignment: CDR1 LGHDT and CDR2 YNNKEL (reference sequence). The ends lost 1 base at V and 4 bases at J; junction bases unmatched: 13. The CDR3 bases are TGTGCCAGCAGCCAAGTGGAGTTGCGGGAGAGACGATACGAGCAGTACTTC. Encoded protein: CASSQVELRERRYEQYF.

This rearrangement joins TRBV11-2 to TRBJ2-2, with D uncertain. The CDR3 extends over 14 amino acids. The germline gives CDR1 SGHAT, CDR2 FQNNGV. Trimming removed 5 bases from V and 4 bases from J, with 11 bases in between. The CDR3 DNA is TGTGCCAGCAGCACGGCCAGAACCACCGGGGAGCTGTTTTTT. Translated: CASSTARTTGELFF.

The chain uses TRBV18 and TRBJ1-2; tentative D call: TRBD1 (5 bases). Trimming left V 5 bases short and J 5 bases short, with 18 bases between. Germline V gives CDR1 KGHSH, CDR2 LQKENI. The CDR3 contains 15 residues. In nucleotides, the CDR3 is TGTGCCAGCTCAACCCGGGACCGCGCGACGTATGGCTACACCTTC. Residues: CASSTRDRATYGYTF.

This clone was seen just once. The rearrangement uses TRBV6-5 and TRBJ1-4; D perhaps matches TRBD1 (6 bases). The CDR3 contains 14 residues. CDR1 MNHEY and CDR2 SVGAGI come from the germline V gene. The ends were cut back, 0 bases at V and 6 bases at J, with 8 bases in the middle. CDR3 sequence reads: CASSYSGQYEKLFF. Here the CDR3 DNA reads TGTGCCAGCAGTTACTCAGGACAGTATGAAAAACTGTTTTTT.

J is TRBJ1-3 and V is TRBV19; tentative D call: TRBD1 (5 bases). V shed 7 bases and J shed 4 bases, with 17 bases lying between them. The germline CDR1 and CDR2 sequences are LNHDA and SQIVND (reference sequence). This CDR3 spans 15 amino acids. CDR3 DNA sequence: TGTGCCAGTAACGTTCAGGGTCTCTCCGGAAACACCATATATTTT. It specifies CASNVQGLSGNTIYF.

This chain links TRBV6-5 with TRBJ2-1, with 8 bases that match TRBD1. V lost 1 base, J lost 8 bases, and 10 bases stayed unmatched. Germline CDR1 MNHEY, CDR2 SVGAGI. The CDR3 is made up of 16 amino acids. The CDR3 sequence is CASSYWLTGVRDEQFF. CDR3 in DNA: TGTGCCAGCAGTTACTGGCTGACAGGGGTTCGGGATGAGCAGTTCTTC.

The chain recombines TRBV19 with TRBJ2-3; TRBD2 agrees at 9 bases. V lost 6 bases and J lost 6; bases outside the gene matches: 7. The germline CDR1 and CDR2 sequences are LNHDA and SQIVND (reference sequence). The CDR3 has 14 residues. In DNA, the CDR3 is TGTGCCAGTAGGCTAGCGGGGAATATTGATACGCAGTATTTT. Translation gives CASRLAGNIDTQYF.